These 8 T cell receptor beta chains were sequenced from one sample in a study of cytomegalovirus exposure and HLA in healthy donors. A multiplex PCR was run with 60 Vbeta primers and 13 Jbeta primers. This table comes from immunoSEQ multiplex PCR, and its TCRdb copy is limited to in-frame clones, with some not included. The table lists about 150,000 clones, roughly 70% of them singletons. Sequenced sample: PBMCs. All receptors come from a human donor in good health.

This chain joins TRBV10-3 and TRBJ2-7; 7 nucleotides line up with TRBD1. Trimming cost V 6 bases and J 3 bases; bases outside gene matches: 14. CDR1 and CDR2 from the germline V gene are ENHRY and SYGVKD. This CDR3 has 16 residues. Written as DNA, the CDR3 is TGTGCCATCAGGGGGAATGGGACAGATAGCGTCTACGAGCAGTACTTC. Amino acids: CAIRGNGTDSVYEQYF.

In this sample, this clone turned up a few times. This chain connects TRBV19 to TRBJ1-1, with no clear D. The V gene lost 10 bases and the J gene lost 4 bases, with 7 bases spanning the gap. The CDR3 loop spans 10 amino acids. Germline CDR1 LNHDA, CDR2 SQIVND (reference sequence). CDR3 sequence reads: CATSTTEAFF. Here the CDR3 DNA reads TGTGCCACCAGTACCACTGAAGCTTTCTTT.

The genes are TRBV7-9 and TRBJ2-7; D gene ambiguous. Germline V lookup: CDR1 SEHNR, CDR2 FQNEAQ (reference sequence). The CDR3 is 11 amino acids. Trimming pared 5 bases from V and 1 base from J, leaving 3 bases between. The CDR3 loop reads CASSRSYEQYF. The CDR3 nucleotides read TGTGCCAGCAGCCGTTCCTACGAGCAGTACTTC.

This rearrangement joins TRBV6-5 to TRBJ2-7; 7 nucleotides align to TRBD2. CDR3 size: 14 residues. Germline CDR1 MNHEY, CDR2 SVGAGI. The V gene end was trimmed by 6 bases and the J gene end by 4 bases; junction bases not matched to a gene: 9. This chain's CDR3 is CASSPSGGTYEQYF. CDR3 sequence (DNA): TGTGCCAGCAGCCCGTCGGGGGGAACGTACGAGCAGTACTTC.

The rearrangement uses TRBV9 and TRBJ2-3, with a tentative D call TRBD2 (5 bases). V was clipped by 6 bases and J by 3 bases, with 11 bases between them. The CDR3 loop spans 13 amino acids. CDR1 and CDR2 (germline): SGDLS, YYNGEE. The CDR3 reads CASNGGWTDTQYF. Written as DNA, the CDR3 is TGTGCCAGCAACGGCGGGTGGACAGATACGCAGTATTTT.

The chain recombines TRBV29-1 with TRBJ2-1; possibly TRBD1 for D (6 bases). Germline V gene lookup returns CDR1 SQVTM and CDR2 ANQGSEA. Trimming removed 6 bases at V and 9 bases at J, with 15 bases between. The CDR3 contains 12 residues. The CDR3 sequence is CSVGTWESEQFF. CDR3 DNA: TGCAGCGTCGGGACATGGGAATCTGAGCAGTTCTTC.

This clone showed up just a few times. The chain couples TRBV15 to TRBJ2-1; TRBD1 matches 7 bases. The CDR3 covers 16 residues. The junction had 10 bases not matched to a gene; V was cut back by 6 bases and J by 2 bases. The germline V gene has CDR1 LNHNV and CDR2 YYDKDF (reference sequence). This chain's CDR3 is CATSARGDRAYNEQFF. CDR3 in DNA: TGTGCCACCAGTGCAAGGGGAGACAGGGCCTACAATGAGCAGTTCTTC.

The chain recombines TRBV6-5 with TRBJ2-3; perhaps TRBD2 as D (6 bases). The CDR3 has 15 residues. Trimming took off 6 bases at V and 3 bases at J, with 16 bases between the two ends. CDR1 is MNHEY, CDR2 SVGAGI, per germline. CDR3 sequence reads: CASRSGGAGTDTQYF. The CDR3 nucleotides read TGTGCCAGCAGGAGCGGAGGCGCGGGAACAGATACGCAGTATTTT.